The 23 T cell receptor beta chains in this list originate from one sample, sequenced in a study of T cells in Graves' hyperthyroidism and ophthalmopathy. Amplified regions were TCR beta CDR3 sequences from RNA transcripts. A set of HTBI primers served as the primers for a first-round RT-PCR of the TCR CDR3. TCRdb fed the multiplex PCR reads into MiXCR, producing one record per CDR3 protein. The data contain about 340,000 distinct CDR3 sequences, roughly a fifth of them singletons. Sequenced material: blood. These receptors were collected from a woman aged 45-60 years with Graves' hyperthyroidism.

This clonotype was seen ten or more times. The chain employs TRBV6-1 and TRBJ2-6, with D hard to call. This CDR3 is built from 14 residues. Germline V gene sequence: CDR1 MNHNS, CDR2 SASEGT. V dropped 8 bases and J dropped 0 bases, with 8 bases sitting between them. The CDR3 here is CASFLSSGANVLTF. Written as DNA, the CDR3 is TGTGCCAGCTTTCTGAGCTCTGGGGCCAACGTCCTGACTTTC.

This clonotype was found many times. This CDR3 reads CASSRNVGSGNTIYF. Here the CDR3 DNA reads TGTGCCAGCTCACGAAATGTCGGCTCTGGAAACACCATATATTTT. The chain carries TRBV18 and TRBJ1-3, with D uncertain. This CDR3 contains 15 residues. CDR1 KGHSH and CDR2 LQKENI come from the germline V gene. V shed 4 bases and J shed 0 bases, with 10 bases lying between them.

This clonotype was observed many times. This chain links TRBV3-1 with TRBJ2-5; D remains unclear. Germline V gives CDR1 LGHDT, CDR2 YNNKEL (reference sequence). CDR3 size: 15 residues. V lost 1 base and J lost 1, with 10 bases in between. CDR3 in DNA: TGTGCCAGCAGCCAAGCCTGGGTCAGCCAAGAGACCCAGTACTTC. It specifies CASSQAWVSQETQYF.

In this sample, this clonotype turned up many times. The rearrangement uses TRBV7-7 and TRBJ2-3, with 13 bases identical to TRBD2. CDR1 SSHAT and CDR2 FNYEAQ come from the germline V gene (reference sequence). The CDR3 runs to 17 residues. The CDR3 region has the DNA TGTGCTAGGGGAAGACTAGCGGGGGGCCTTAGCACAGATACGCAGTATTTT. Protein: CARGRLAGGLSTDTQYF. The whole variable domain, filled in from reference TRBV7-7 and TRBJ2-3, reads GAGVSQSPRYKVTKRGQDVTLRCDPISSHATLYWYQQALGQGPEFLTYFNYEAQPDKSGLPSDRFSAERPEGSISTLTIQRTEQRDSAMYRCARGRLAGGLSTDTQYFGPGTRLTVL.

This clonotype was seen at least ten times. In DNA form, the CDR3 reads TGTGCCAGCAGCTGGGACTGGTCGTCCCTCTATGAGCAGTTCTTC. Translation gives CASSWDWSSLYEQFF. The rearrangement uses TRBV11-2 and TRBJ2-1; D possibly corresponds to TRBD2 (6 bases). There are 15 residues in the CDR3. Trimming left V 4 bases short and J 8 bases short, with 18 bases between. In germline, CDR1 is SGHAT, CDR2 FQNNGV.

J is TRBJ2-4 and V is TRBV30; possibly TRBD1 for D (5 bases). Germline assignment: CDR1 GTSNPN and CDR2 SVGIG (reference sequence). The CDR3 totals 14 residues. Deletions cut 4 bases from V and 12 bases from J, with 22 bases between. The CDR3 protein is CAWKGDGPTTTQYF. The CDR3, as DNA: TGTGCCTGGAAAGGGGATGGACCAACGACCACTCAGTACTTC. Looking up the rest from reference TRBV30 and TRBJ2-4 gives the full variable domain: SQTIHQWPATLVQPVGSPLSLECTVEGTSNPNLYWYRQAAGRGLQLLFYSVGIGQISSEVPQNLSASRPQDRQFILSSKKLLLSDSGFYLCAWKGDGPTTTQYFGAGTRLSVL.

This clonotype appeared many times. The J gene is TRBJ2-1, the V gene TRBV18, with 9 positions matching TRBD1. This CDR3 has 14 residues. The J segment lost 3 bases and the V segment lost 5 bases, leaving 2 bases of the junction unmatched. Germline loops: CDR1 KGHSH, CDR2 LQKENI. The CDR3 nucleotides read TGTGCCAGCTCAAGGACAGGGGACTACAATGAGCAGTTCTTC. Protein sequence: CASSRTGDYNEQFF. Full variable domain (remainder filled in from reference TRBV18 and TRBJ2-1): NAGVMQNPRHLVRRRGQEARLRCSPMKGHSHVYWYRQLPEEGLKFMVYLQKENIIDESGMPKERFSAEFPKEGPSILRIQQVVRGDSAAYFCASSRTGDYNEQFFGPGTRLTVL.

The rearrangement joins TRBV6-1 to TRBJ2-1, with 10 nucleotides matching TRBD2. CDR1 and CDR2 from the germline V gene are MNHNS and SASEGT. The CDR3 consists of 16 residues. The V and J ends lost 8 bases and 6 bases, in that order; junction bases with no gene match: 13. The CDR3 sequence: CASSQRWTSGGNEQFF. DNA for the CDR3: TGTGCCAGCTCTCAGCGTTGGACTAGCGGAGGCAATGAGCAGTTCTTC.

The chain combines TRBV2 with TRBJ1-2, with no clear D. Trimming removed 7 bases from V and 0 bases from J, with 12 bases in between. This CDR3 spans 14 amino acids. Looked up from germline, CDR1 is SNHLY and CDR2 is FYNNEI. CDR3 bases: TGTGCCAGCACAGAGGGCTATACTAACTATGGCTACACCTTC. Its translation is CASTEGYTNYGYTF.

There are many counts of this clonotype. The chain uses TRBV28 and TRBJ1-6, with D possibly matching TRBD1 (5 bases). Germline CDR1 and CDR2: MDHEN and SYDVKM. V lost 7 bases to trimming and J lost 8 bases, with 9 bases between them. The CDR3 has 12 residues. CDR3 DNA: TGTGCCAGCATTAGAGGGGATTCACCCCTCCACTTT. This gives the protein CASIRGDSPLHF. Variable domain in full (rest from reference TRBV28 and TRBJ1-6): DVKVTQSSRYLVKRTGEKVFLECVQDMDHENMFWYRQDPGLGLRLIYFSYDVKMKEKGDIPEGYSVSREKKERFSLILESASTNQTSMYLCASIRGDSPLHFGNGTRLTVT.

This clonotype showed up many times. The V and J genes are TRBV11-2 and TRBJ2-1; D is uncertain. V was shortened by 1 base and J by 1 base, with 11 bases between the two germline ends. CDR1 is SGHAT, CDR2 FQNNGV, per germline. CDR3 size: 16 residues. CDR3 loop: CASSLGPAGSYNEQFF. The CDR3 nucleotides read TGTGCCAGCAGCTTAGGCCCTGCCGGATCCTACAATGAGCAGTTCTTC.

This clonotype was observed many times. V usage is TRBV5-1 and J usage is TRBJ1-1; D possibly corresponds to TRBD1 (6 bases). Between the trimmed V and J ends, which lost 0 bases and 3 bases, there was a span of 9 bases. From germline, CDR1 is SGHRS and CDR2 YFSETQ. This CDR3 is built from 14 residues. The CDR3 sequence: CASSLGGGYTEAFF. For the CDR3, the DNA is TGCGCCAGCAGCTTGGGGGGGGGCTACACTGAAGCTTTCTTT.

With respect to this clonotype: With a much larger clone just one base away, this may be a read error. V and J are TRBV30 and TRBJ2-1; unclear D gene. This CDR3 is 15 amino acids long. Per germline, CDR1 GTSNPN and CDR2 SVGIG (reference sequence). Trimming pared 3 bases from V and 4 bases from J, leaving 16 bases between. CDR3 sequence reads: CAWSGQVAGYNEQFF. The CDR3 nucleotides are TGTGCCTGGAGCGGCCAGGTGGCCGGATACAATGAGCAGTTCTTC.

This clonotype was detected ten times or more. The chain employs TRBV12-3 or TRBV12-4 and TRBJ2-7, with D uncertain. V gave up 6 bases and J gave up 3 bases, with 6 bases separating them. This CDR3 has 11 amino acids. Written as DNA, the CDR3 is TGTGCCAGCAGCTCCGTCTACGAGCAGTACTTC. Its protein product is CASSSVYEQYF.

This clonotype was observed at least ten times. The chain links TRBV2 to TRBJ1-5; TRBD1 might be the D (6 bases). Per the germline V gene, CDR1 is SNHLY and CDR2 is FYNNEI. V dropped 6 bases and J dropped 6 bases, with 9 bases sitting between them. The CDR3 is 12 residues long. The CDR3 bases are TGTGCCAGCAGCCCCAGGGGTCAGCCCCAGCATTTT. This translates into CASSPRGQPQHF. Full variable domain (remainder filled in from reference TRBV2 and TRBJ1-5): EPEVTQTPSHQVTQMGQEVILRCVPISNHLYFYWYRQILGQKVEFLVSFYNNEISEKSEIFDDQFSVERPDGSNFTLKIRSTKLEDSAMYFCASSPRGQPQHFGDGTRLSIL.

This clonotype has only a few counts. V gene TRBV6-1 combines with J gene TRBJ2-2; D possibly corresponds to TRBD1 (5 bases). V was shortened by 7 bases and J by 0 bases, with 9 bases between the two germline ends. The germline gives CDR1 MNHNS, CDR2 SASEGT. The CDR3 consists of 14 residues. DNA for the CDR3: TGTGCCAGCAAGACAGCCACGAACACCGGGGAGCTGTTTTTT. This codes for CASKTATNTGELFF.

The table lists this clonotype with a few counts. The chain is built from TRBV27 and TRBJ2-2; tentative D call: TRBD2 (5 bases). Germline assignment: CDR1 MNHEY and CDR2 SMNVEV (reference sequence). This CDR3 contains 15 residues. The V end was cut by 3 bases, the J end by 1 base, with 9 bases between. CDR3 loop: CASSFRGGNTGELFF. The DNA of the CDR3 is TGTGCCAGCAGTTTTAGAGGAGGGAACACCGGGGAGCTGTTTTTT.

This clonotype was recorded at least ten times. The chain recombines TRBV7-9 with TRBJ2-5, with D uncertain. The CDR3 extends over 15 amino acids. V lost 3 bases and J lost 5, with 16 bases in between. Germline V gives CDR1 SEHNR, CDR2 FQNEAQ (reference sequence). The CDR3 loop is CASSFPRRVGETQYF. For the CDR3, the DNA is TGTGCCAGCAGCTTTCCGCGGCGAGTGGGTGAGACCCAGTACTTC.

In this sample, this clonotype turned up many times. The V gene is TRBV20-1, the J gene TRBJ1-6, with 8 positions matching TRBD1. This CDR3 has 13 residues. Looked up from germline, CDR1 is DFQATT and CDR2 is SNEGSKA (reference sequence). V trimming: 4 bases; J trimming: 14 bases; junction bases outside the gene matches: 10. The CDR3 sequence: CSATYLQGATLHF. The CDR3 DNA follows: TGCAGTGCTACGTACCTTCAGGGGGCGACCCTCCACTTT.

J is TRBJ2-3 and V is TRBV20-1, with unresolved D. CDR3 length equals 15 residues. Germline V lookup: CDR1 DFQATT, CDR2 SNEGSKA (reference sequence). Trimming cost V 0 bases and J 0 bases, with 10 bases left between them. CDR3 nucleotide sequence: TGCAGTGCTAGAGATCCCGGCAGGAGCACAGATACGCAGTATTTT. Protein: CSARDPGRSTDTQYF.

The rearrangement links TRBV11-2 to TRBJ1-5, with TRBD1 matching 7 bases. The CDR3 is made up of 15 amino acids. CDR1 and CDR2 (germline): SGHAT, FQNNGV. With V trimmed by 1 base and J by 9 bases, 9 bases remained unmatched. In nucleotides, the CDR3 is TGTGCCAGCAGCTTAGTCTGGACAGGAGATAGGCCCCAGCATTTT. Its protein is CASSLVWTGDRPQHF.

The CDR3 nucleotides are TGTGCCAGCAGCCAAGGGATCGGAACATCCTACGAGCAGTACTTC. Encoded protein: CASSQGIGTSYEQYF. The chain has TRBV11-2 and TRBJ2-7; D is unclear. V was cut by 5 bases and J by 1 base, with 15 bases left in between. Germline CDR1 and CDR2: SGHAT and FQNNGV. The CDR3 totals 15 residues.

This clonotype was recorded at least ten times. The chain links TRBV6-1 to TRBJ2-3, with 10 bases aligning to TRBD2. Looked up from germline, CDR1 is MNHNS and CDR2 is SASEGT. V trimming: 11 bases; J trimming: 1 base; junction bases outside the gene matches: 6. The CDR3 totals 14 residues. CDR3 sequence (DNA): TGTGCCGCTAGCGGGAGAACGGGCACAGATACGCAGTATTTT. As protein: CAASGRTGTDTQYF.